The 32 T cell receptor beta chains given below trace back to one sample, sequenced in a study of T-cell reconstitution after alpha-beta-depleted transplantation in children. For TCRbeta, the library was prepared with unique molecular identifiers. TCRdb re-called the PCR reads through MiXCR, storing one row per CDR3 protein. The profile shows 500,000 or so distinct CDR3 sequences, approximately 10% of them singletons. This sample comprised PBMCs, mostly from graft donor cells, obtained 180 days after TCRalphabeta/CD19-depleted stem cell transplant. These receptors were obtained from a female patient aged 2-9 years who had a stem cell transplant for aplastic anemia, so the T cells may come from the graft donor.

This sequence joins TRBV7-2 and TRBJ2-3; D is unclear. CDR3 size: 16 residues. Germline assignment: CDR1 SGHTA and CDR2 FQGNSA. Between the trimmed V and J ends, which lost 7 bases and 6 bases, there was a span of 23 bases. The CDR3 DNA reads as TGTGCCAGCAACAGCCTACCTACTATTAGAACCGATACGCAGTATTTT. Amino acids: CASNSLPTIRTDTQYF.

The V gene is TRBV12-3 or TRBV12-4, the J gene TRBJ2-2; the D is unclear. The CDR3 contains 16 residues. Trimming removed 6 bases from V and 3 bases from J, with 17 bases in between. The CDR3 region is CASSRYGPPHTGELFF. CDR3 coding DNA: TGTGCCAGCAGCCGATACGGGCCGCCCCACACCGGGGAGCTGTTTTTT.

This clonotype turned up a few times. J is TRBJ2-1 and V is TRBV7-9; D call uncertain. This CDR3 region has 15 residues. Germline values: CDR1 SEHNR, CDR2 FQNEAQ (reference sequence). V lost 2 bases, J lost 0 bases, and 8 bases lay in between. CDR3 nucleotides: TGTGCCAGCAGCTTAAACCCATCCTCCTACAATGAGCAGTTCTTC. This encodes CASSLNPSSYNEQFF.

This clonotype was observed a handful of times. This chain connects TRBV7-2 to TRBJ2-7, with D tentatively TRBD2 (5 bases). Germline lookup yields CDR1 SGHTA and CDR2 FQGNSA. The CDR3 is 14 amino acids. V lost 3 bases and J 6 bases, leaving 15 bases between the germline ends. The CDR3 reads CASSFLAQKGEQYF. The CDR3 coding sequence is TGTGCCAGCAGCTTTCTAGCACAAAAAGGCGAGCAGTACTTC.

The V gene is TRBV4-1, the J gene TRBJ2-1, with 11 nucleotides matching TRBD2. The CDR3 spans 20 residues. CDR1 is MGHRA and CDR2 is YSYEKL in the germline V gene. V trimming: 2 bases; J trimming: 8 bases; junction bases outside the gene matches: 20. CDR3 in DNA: TGCGCCAGCAGCCAACTTAGGCTAGCGGGAGGCCTCGAGCGCGTCGATGAGCAGTTCTTC. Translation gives CASSQLRLAGGLERVDEQFF.

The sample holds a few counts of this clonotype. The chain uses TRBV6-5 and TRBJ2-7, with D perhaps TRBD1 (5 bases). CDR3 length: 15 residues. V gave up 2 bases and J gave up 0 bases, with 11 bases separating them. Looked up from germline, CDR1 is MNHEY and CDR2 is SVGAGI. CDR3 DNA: TGTGCCAGCAGTTACAAGGGGCCTAGCTCCTACGAGCAGTACTTC. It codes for CASSYKGPSSYEQYF.

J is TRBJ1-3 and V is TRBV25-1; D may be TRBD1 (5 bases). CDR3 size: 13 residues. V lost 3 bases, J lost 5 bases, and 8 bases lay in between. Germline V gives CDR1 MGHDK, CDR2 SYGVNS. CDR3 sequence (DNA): TGTGCCAGCAGTGAGGGGGACCGAAACACCATATATTTT. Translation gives CASSEGDRNTIYF.

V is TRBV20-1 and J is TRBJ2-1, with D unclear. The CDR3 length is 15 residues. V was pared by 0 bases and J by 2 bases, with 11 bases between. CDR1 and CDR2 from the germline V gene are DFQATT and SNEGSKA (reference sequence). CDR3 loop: CSARDSKRAYNEQFF. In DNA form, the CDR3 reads TGCAGTGCTAGAGATAGTAAACGGGCCTACAATGAGCAGTTCTTC.

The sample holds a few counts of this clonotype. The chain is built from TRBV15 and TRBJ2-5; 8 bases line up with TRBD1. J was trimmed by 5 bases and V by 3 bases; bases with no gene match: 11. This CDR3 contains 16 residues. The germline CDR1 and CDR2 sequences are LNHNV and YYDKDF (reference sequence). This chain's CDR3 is CATSRDPDREAETQYF. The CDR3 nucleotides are TGTGCCACCAGCAGGGACCCGGACAGGGAAGCTGAGACCCAGTACTTC.

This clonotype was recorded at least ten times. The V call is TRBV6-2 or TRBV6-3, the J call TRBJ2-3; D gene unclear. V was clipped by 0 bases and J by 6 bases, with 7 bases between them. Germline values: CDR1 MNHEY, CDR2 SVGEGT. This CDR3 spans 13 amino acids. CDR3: CASSYSPWDTQYF. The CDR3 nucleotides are TGTGCCAGCAGTTACTCGCCCTGGGATACGCAGTATTTT.

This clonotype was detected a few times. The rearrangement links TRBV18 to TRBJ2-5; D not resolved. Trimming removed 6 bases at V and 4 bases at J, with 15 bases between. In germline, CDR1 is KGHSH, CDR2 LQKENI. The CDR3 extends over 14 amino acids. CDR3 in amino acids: CASSHLGRRETQYF. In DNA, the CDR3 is TGTGCCAGCTCCCATCTGGGCCGGCGAGAGACCCAGTACTTC.

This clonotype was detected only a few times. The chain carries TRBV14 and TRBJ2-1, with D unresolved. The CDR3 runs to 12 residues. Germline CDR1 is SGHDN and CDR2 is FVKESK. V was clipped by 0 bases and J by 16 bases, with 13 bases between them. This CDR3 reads CASSQDYPLQFF. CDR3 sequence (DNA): TGTGCCAGCAGCCAAGATTACCCCCTCCAATTCTTC. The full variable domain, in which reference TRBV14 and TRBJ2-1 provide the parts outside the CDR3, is EAGVTQFPSHSVIEKGQTVTLRCDPISGHDNLYWYRRVMGKEIKFLLHFVKESKQDESGMPNNRFLAERTGGTYSTLKVQPAELEDSGVYFCASSQDYPLQFFGPGTRLTVL.

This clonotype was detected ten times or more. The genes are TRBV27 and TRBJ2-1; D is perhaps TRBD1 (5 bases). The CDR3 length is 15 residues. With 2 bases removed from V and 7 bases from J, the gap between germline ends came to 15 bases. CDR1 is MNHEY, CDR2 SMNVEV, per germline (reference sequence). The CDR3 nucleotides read TGTGCCAGCAGTTTAGGGGCAGGGTTAAGGAATGAGCAGTTCTTC. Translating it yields CASSLGAGLRNEQFF.

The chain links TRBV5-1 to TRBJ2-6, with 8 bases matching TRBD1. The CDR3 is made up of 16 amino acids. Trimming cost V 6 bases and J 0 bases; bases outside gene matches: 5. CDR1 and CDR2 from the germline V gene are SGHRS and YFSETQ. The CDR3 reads CASTGTGSSGANVLTF. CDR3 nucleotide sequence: TGCGCCAGCACCGGGACAGGAAGCTCTGGGGCCAACGTCCTGACTTTC.

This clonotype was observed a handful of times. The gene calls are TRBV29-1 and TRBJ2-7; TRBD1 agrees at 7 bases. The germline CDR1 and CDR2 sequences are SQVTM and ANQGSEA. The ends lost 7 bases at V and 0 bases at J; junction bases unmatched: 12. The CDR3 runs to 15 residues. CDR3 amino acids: CSAMPPSGGSYEQYF. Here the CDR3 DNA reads TGCAGCGCCATGCCCCCGTCAGGGGGCTCCTACGAGCAGTACTTC.

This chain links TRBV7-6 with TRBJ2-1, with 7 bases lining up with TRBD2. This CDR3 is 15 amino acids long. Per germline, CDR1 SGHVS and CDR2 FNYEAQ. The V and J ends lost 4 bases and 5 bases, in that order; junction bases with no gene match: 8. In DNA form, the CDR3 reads TGTGCCAGCAGCTCTAGCGGAAACCCAAACAATGAGCAGTTCTTC. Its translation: CASSSSGNPNNEQFF.

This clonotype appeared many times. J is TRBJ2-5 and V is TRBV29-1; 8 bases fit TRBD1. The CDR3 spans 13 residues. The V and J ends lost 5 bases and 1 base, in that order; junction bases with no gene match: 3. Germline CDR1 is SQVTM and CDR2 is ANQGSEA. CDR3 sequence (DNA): TGCAGCGTTTCCAGGGGGCTCCAAGAGACCCAGTACTTC. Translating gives CSVSRGLQETQYF.

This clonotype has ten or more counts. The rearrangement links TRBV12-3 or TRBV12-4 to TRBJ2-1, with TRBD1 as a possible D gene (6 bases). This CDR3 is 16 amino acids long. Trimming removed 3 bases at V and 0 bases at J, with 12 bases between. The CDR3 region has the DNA TGTGCCAGCAGTTTGGTACAGGGAAGCTCCTACAATGAGCAGTTCTTC. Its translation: CASSLVQGSSYNEQFF.

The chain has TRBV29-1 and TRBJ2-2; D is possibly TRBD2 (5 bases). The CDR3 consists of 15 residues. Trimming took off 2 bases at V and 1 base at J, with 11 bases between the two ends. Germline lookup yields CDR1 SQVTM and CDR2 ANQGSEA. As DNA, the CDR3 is TGCAGCGTTGAATTAGTCGGGAAGAACACCGGGGAGCTGTTTTTT. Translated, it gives CSVELVGKNTGELFF.

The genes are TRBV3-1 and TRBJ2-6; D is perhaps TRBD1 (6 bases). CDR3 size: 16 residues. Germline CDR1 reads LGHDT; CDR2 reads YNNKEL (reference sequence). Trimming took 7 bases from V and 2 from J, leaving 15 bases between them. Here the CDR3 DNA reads TGTGCCAGCACCCTGGGGGCAGGGACTGGGGCCAACGTCCTGACTTTC. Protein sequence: CASTLGAGTGANVLTF.

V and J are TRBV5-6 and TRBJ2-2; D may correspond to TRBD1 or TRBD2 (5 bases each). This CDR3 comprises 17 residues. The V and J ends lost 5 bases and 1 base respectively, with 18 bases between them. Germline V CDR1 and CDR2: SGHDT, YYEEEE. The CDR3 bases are TGTGCCAGCAGATTTCTACCGGGACCAGAGAACACCGGGGAGCTGTTTTTT. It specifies CASRFLPGPENTGELFF.

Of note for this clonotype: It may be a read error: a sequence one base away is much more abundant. The DNA for the CDR3 is TGTGCCAGCAGCTTGGAGGGAGTAAGCGAGACCCAGTACTTC. Translated, it gives CASSLEGVSETQYF. The chain recombines TRBV28 with TRBJ2-5; D is perhaps TRBD2 (6 bases). Between the trimmed V and J ends, which lost 6 bases and 5 bases, there was a span of 16 bases. Per the germline V gene, CDR1 is MDHEN and CDR2 is SYDVKM. The CDR3 runs to 14 residues.

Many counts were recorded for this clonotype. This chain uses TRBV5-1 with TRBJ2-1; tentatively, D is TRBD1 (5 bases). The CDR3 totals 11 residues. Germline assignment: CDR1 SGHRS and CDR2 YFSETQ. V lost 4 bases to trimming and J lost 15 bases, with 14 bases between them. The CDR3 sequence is CASSTGPGTFF. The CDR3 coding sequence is TGCGCCAGCAGCACAGGCCCGGGTACGTTCTTC.

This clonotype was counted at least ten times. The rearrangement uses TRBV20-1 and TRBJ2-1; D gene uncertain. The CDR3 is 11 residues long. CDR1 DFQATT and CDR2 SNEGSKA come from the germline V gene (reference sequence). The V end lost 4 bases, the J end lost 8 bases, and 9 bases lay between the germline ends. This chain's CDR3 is CSANVVDEQFF. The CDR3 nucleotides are TGCAGTGCTAATGTGGTCGATGAGCAGTTCTTC.

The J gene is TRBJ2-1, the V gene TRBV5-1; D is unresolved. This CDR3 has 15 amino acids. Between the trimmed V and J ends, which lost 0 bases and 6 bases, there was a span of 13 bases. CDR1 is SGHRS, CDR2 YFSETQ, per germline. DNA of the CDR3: TGCGCCAGCAGCTTGGAAAGCCAGTGGGGCAATGAGCAGTTCTTC. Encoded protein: CASSLESQWGNEQFF.

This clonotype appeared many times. In DNA form, the CDR3 reads TGTGCCAGCTCAAGTTTTGGACAACGGAACACTGAAGCTTTCTTT. Its protein is CASSSFGQRNTEAFF. The gene calls are TRBV18 and TRBJ1-1, with D perhaps matching TRBD1 (5 bases). CDR1 and CDR2 from the germline V gene are KGHSH and LQKENI. V dropped 5 bases and J dropped 1 base, with 14 bases sitting between them. The CDR3 sequence is 15 residues long. Based on the CDR3 plus reference TRBV18 and TRBJ1-1, the full variable domain is NAGVMQNPRHLVRRRGQEARLRCSPMKGHSHVYWYRQLPEEGLKFMVYLQKENIIDESGMPKERFSAEFPKEGPSILRIQQVVRGDSAAYFCASSSFGQRNTEAFFGQGTRLTVV.

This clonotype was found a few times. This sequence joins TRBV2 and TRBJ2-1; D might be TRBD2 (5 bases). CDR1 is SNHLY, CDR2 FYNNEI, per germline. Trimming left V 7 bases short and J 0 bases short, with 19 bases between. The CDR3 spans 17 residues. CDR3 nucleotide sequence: TGTGCCAGCAACCTCGACGGAGCGGTCCGCTCCTACAATGAGCAGTTCTTC. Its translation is CASNLDGAVRSYNEQFF.

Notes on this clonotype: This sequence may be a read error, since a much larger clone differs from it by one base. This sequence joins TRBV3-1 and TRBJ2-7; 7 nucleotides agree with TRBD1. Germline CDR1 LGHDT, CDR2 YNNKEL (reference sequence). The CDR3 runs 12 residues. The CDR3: CTSSPTGNEQYF. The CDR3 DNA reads TGTACCAGCAGCCCGACAGGGAACGAGCAGTACTTC.

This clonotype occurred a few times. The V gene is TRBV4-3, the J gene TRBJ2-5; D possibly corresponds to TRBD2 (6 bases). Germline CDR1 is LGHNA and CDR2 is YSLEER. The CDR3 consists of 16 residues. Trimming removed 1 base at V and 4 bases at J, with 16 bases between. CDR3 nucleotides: TGCGCCAGCAGCCAAGTGCTGTGGGGGGATAGAGAGACCCAGTACTTC. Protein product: CASSQVLWGDRETQYF.

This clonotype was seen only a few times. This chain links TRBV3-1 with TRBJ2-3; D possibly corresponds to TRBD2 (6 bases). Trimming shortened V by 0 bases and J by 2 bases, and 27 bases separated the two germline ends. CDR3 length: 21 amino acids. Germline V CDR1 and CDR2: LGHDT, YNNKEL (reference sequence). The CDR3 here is CASSQDSITFGGDYHTDTQYF. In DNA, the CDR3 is TGTGCCAGCAGCCAAGATTCCATAACTTTCGGGGGAGACTACCACACAGATACGCAGTATTTT.

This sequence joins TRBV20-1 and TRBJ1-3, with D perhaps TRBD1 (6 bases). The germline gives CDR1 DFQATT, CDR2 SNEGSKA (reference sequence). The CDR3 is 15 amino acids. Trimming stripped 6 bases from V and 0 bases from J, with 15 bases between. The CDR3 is CSAKGGFSSGNTIYF. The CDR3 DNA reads TGCAGTGCCAAAGGGGGGTTTTCCTCTGGAAACACCATATATTTT.

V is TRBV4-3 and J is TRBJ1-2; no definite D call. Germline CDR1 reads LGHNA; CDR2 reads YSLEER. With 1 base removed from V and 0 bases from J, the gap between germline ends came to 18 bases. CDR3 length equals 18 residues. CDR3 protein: CASSQASGVVPSNYGYTF. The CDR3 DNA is TGCGCCAGCAGCCAAGCATCCGGGGTGGTCCCCTCTAACTATGGCTACACCTTC.